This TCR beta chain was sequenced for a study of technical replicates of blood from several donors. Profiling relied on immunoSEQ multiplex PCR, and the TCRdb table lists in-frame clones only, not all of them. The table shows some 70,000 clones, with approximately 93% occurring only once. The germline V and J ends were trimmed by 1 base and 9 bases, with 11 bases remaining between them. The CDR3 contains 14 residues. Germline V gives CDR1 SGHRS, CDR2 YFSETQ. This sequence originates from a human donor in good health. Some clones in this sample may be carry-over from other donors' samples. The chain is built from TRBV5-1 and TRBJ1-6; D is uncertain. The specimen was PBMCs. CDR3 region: CASSLPGSGSPLHF. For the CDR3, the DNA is TGCGCCAGCAGCTTGCCGGGTTCTGGTTCACCCCTCCACTTT.